Below, one T cell receptor beta chain is given with its context. The antigen is not known. These data come from a study of beta chain features in type 1 diabetes. At the level of the study: No age, gender or cell yield differences were seen between patients and healthy donors.

General observations from the study: TCRB CDR3s were moderately but significantly shorter in Type 1 diabetes patients in all four CD4+ subsets. Cells with high TCR expression could be over-represented when cDNA is sequenced.

What was sequenced were expressed TCRB transcripts, since all of the isolated RNA had been reverse transcribed. The method was immunoSEQ multiplex PCR; TCRdb's version includes in-frame clones alone and lacks a portion of them. The sample includes under 300,000 clones, less than 35% of them seen just once. Each sorted population was over 98% pure. V was trimmed by 4 bases and J by 1 base, leaving 20 bases between them. The CDR3 extends over 17 amino acids. Germline V lookup: CDR1 MDHEN, CDR2 SYDVKM. This clonotype was obtained from a man under 40 in good health. The specimen sequenced was central memory CD4+ T cells from blood. The V gene is TRBV28, the J gene TRBJ2-7; D is possibly TRBD1 or TRBD2 (5 bases each). In DNA form, the CDR3 reads TGTGCCAGCAGTTACCATCTCGAGGGGTCCCCTTCCTACGAGCAGTACTTC. It codes for CASSYHLEGSPSYEQYF.